Presented here are 5 T cell receptor beta chains from one specimen sequenced in a study of control samples from healthy donors and cancer patients (dated by TCRdb to about 2020). The method was the immunoSEQ multiplex PCR assay. Held by TCRdb, this immuneACCESS table contains in-frame sequences only and omits some clones. Under half of the omission traces to an unresolved V gene where checked; the cause of the rest is unknown. The sample table records 150,000 to 200,000 clones; roughly 88% of these occur just once. The top ten clones comprise under 2% of the sample. The sequencing input was blood. The receptors derive from a man aged 18 to 30 in good health.

The table lists this clone with a few counts. The chain links TRBV7-2 to TRBJ2-1, with TRBD2 as a possible D gene (6 bases). This CDR3 comprises 13 residues. CDR1 and CDR2 from the germline V gene are SGHTA and FQGNSA. Trimming removed 8 bases at V and 4 bases at J, with 12 bases between. The DNA for the CDR3 is TGTGCCAGCCGCGGGGATTTTTACAATGAGCAGTTCTTC. This sequence encodes CASRGDFYNEQFF.

This clone was found many times. V gene TRBV5-1 combines with J gene TRBJ1-5; 7 nucleotides line up with TRBD1. Per the germline V gene, CDR1 is SGHRS and CDR2 is YFSETQ. Trimming took 4 bases from V and 2 from J; bases not matched to a gene: 6. The CDR3 is 15 residues long. The CDR3 sequence is CASSPQGHGNQPQHF. In nucleotides, the CDR3 is TGCGCCAGCAGCCCACAGGGGCACGGCAATCAGCCCCAGCATTTT.

V usage is TRBV29-1 and J usage is TRBJ2-5; 11 nucleotides agree with TRBD2. Looked up from germline, CDR1 is SQVTM and CDR2 is ANQGSEA. The CDR3 covers 13 residues. Germline trimming cut 7 bases from V and 7 bases from J; bases unmatched to any gene: 8. CDR3 coding DNA: TGCAGCGGACAAACTAGCGGGGGTGGGACCCAGTACTTC. Amino acids: CSGQTSGGGTQYF. The variable domain in full, with the rest retrieved from reference TRBV29-1 and TRBJ2-5, is SAVISQKPSRDICQRGTSLTIQCQVDSQVTMMFWYRQQPGQSLTLIATANQGSEATYESGFVIDKFPISRPNLTFSTLTVSNMSPEDSSIYLCSGQTSGGGTQYFGPGTRLLVL.

The chain has TRBV6-6 and TRBJ2-4; TRBD2 agrees at 14 bases. This CDR3 has 15 amino acids. Trimming removed 6 bases from V and 8 bases from J; junction bases left unmatched: 6. From germline, CDR1 is MNHNY and CDR2 SVGAGI (reference sequence). The CDR3 DNA reads TGTGCCAGCAGCCACGGGACTAGCGGGGGAGACATTCAGTACTTC. It specifies CASSHGTSGGDIQYF.

CDR3 residues: CASSKGRRYEQYF. CDR3 nucleotides: TGTGCCAGCAGTAAGGGTCGGCGCTACGAGCAGTACTTC. V and J are TRBV27 and TRBJ2-7; D unclear. This CDR3 has 13 amino acids. Germline V gene sequence: CDR1 MNHEY, CDR2 SMNVEV (reference sequence). Between the trimmed V and J ends, which lost 5 bases and 3 bases, there was a span of 11 bases.